Following are 8 T cell receptor beta chains from one sample sequenced in a study of human T cells and chemical hapten exposure. In TCRdb, the RACE reads were re-called with MiXCR into one record per CDR3 protein. The sample has about 54,000 distinct CDR3 sequences, about 9.9% seen once; the top ten hold roughly 1.7%. Indicated time point: patch test 2, 6 weeks after DPC sensitization. The treatment was: therapeutic diphenylcyclopropenone sensitization with weekly scalp DPC. The material sequenced was whole blood, taken in connection with sensitization to the hapten diphenylcyclopropenone (DPC). The source is a woman aged 45-65 years with alopecia areata. Some clones in this sample may be carry-over from other donors' samples.

This sequence joins TRBV28 and TRBJ1-1; tentative D call: TRBD1 (5 bases). Trimming removed 3 bases at V and 7 bases at J, with 15 bases between. Germline loops: CDR1 MDHEN, CDR2 SYDVKM. The CDR3 is 14 residues long. The CDR3 region is CASSFPLPTGEAFF. DNA for the CDR3: TGTGCCAGCAGTTTCCCTTTACCAACAGGTGAAGCTTTCTTT.

This clonotype showed up just a few times. The chain combines TRBV7-2 with TRBJ2-7; tentative D call: TRBD1 (5 bases). The V gene's germline CDR1 is SGHTA and CDR2 FQGNSA. The CDR3 spans 15 residues. V was trimmed by 3 bases and J by 3 bases, leaving 15 bases between them. CDR3: CASSFVRVGDYEQYF. CDR3 in DNA: TGTGCCAGCAGCTTTGTTAGGGTAGGGGACTACGAGCAGTACTTC.

This clonotype showed up just a few times. The J gene is TRBJ2-3, the V gene TRBV7-6; 9 bases align to TRBD2. Germline CDR1 and CDR2: SGHVS and FNYEAQ. The CDR3 contains 17 residues. After removal of 2 bases from V and 0 bases from J, the junction contained 6 bases not matched to a gene. This CDR3 reads CASSLSFSGGSTDTQYF. The CDR3 nucleotides read TGTGCCAGCAGCTTATCCTTTAGCGGGGGTAGCACAGATACGCAGTATTTT.

The chain couples TRBV5-4 to TRBJ2-3, with TRBD2 matching over 12 bases. The CDR3 is made up of 15 amino acids. CDR1 is SGHNT and CDR2 is YYREEE in the germline V gene (reference sequence). V shed 4 bases, J shed 5 bases, and the junction held 5 bases outside the gene matches. The CDR3 region has the DNA TGTGCCAGCAGCATCGGACTAGCGGGGCTAGATACGCAGTATTTT. Its protein product is CASSIGLAGLDTQYF.

This clonotype came up a few times. J is TRBJ2-7 and V is TRBV18; D gene uncertain. Germline CDR1 KGHSH, CDR2 LQKENI. The CDR3 runs 14 residues. V lost 3 bases and J lost 1, with 10 bases in between. The chain's CDR3 is CASSPSPLSYEQYF. The CDR3 DNA is TGTGCCAGCTCACCCTCCCCCCTATCCTACGAGCAGTACTTC.

V and J are TRBV6-2 or TRBV6-3 and TRBJ2-7; tentative D call: TRBD1 (6 bases). This CDR3 has 16 amino acids. Germline V lookup: CDR1 MNHEY, CDR2 SVGEGT. Trimming took 5 bases from V and 0 from J, leaving 17 bases between them. The CDR3 loop reads CASSPLRGQSSYEQYF. DNA of the CDR3: TGTGCCAGCAGTCCCCTACGAGGACAGAGCTCCTACGAGCAGTACTTC.

This clonotype was observed many times. The CDR3 here is CASNAGPSNEKLFF. As DNA, the CDR3 is TGTGCCAGCAACGCAGGGCCATCTAATGAAAAACTGTTTTTT. The chain uses TRBV2 and TRBJ1-4; D might be TRBD1 (5 bases). The CDR3 loop spans 14 amino acids. Germline-derived CDR1 and CDR2 are SNHLY and FYNNEI. The ends were cut back, 7 bases at V and 3 bases at J, with 12 bases in the middle.

This clonotype was recorded a few times. The V gene is TRBV28, the J gene TRBJ2-7, with TRBD2 matching over 7 bases. CDR3 length equals 17 residues. V was pared by 2 bases and J by 4 bases, with 14 bases of the junction left unmatched. The germline gives CDR1 MDHEN, CDR2 SYDVKM. The CDR3 DNA follows: TGTGCCAGCAGTTTAGAGGGAGGGCCTTTCAGCGGGTACGAGCAGTACTTC. This codes for CASSLEGGPFSGYEQYF.